The subject of this entry is one T cell receptor beta chain. Its specificity is not known. This sample stems from a study of blood T cells in healthy people across ages. Study-level points and caveats: CMV status of donors was not determined, possibly confounding expanded clonotype changes. Naive T cell percentage strongly correlated with TCR beta diversity. PBMCs left unsorted prevented a conclusive naive versus antigen-experienced comparison. In older individuals, TCR beta diversity per million T cells was lower, falling roughly linearly with age.

The second PCR ran about 6 to 12 cycles with a sample-barcoded 5' primer and J-beta primers. A single record per CDR3 protein comes from TCRdb applying MiXCR to the 5' RACE reads. The data show hundreds of thousands of distinct CDR3 sequences, approximately 40% seen once. V was shortened by 2 bases and J by 2 bases, with 10 bases between the two germline ends. The germline V gene encodes CDR1 MNHEY and CDR2 SMNVEV (reference sequence). The CDR3 totals 15 residues. The rearrangement links TRBV27 to TRBJ1-5; no definite D call. This TCR was recovered from a man aged 80 or over in good health. The sequencing sample was made of blood. The CDR3 region has the DNA TGTGCCAGCAGTTTAAGGAGGCTTGGCAATCAGCCCCAGCATTTT. Residues: CASSLRRLGNQPQHF.